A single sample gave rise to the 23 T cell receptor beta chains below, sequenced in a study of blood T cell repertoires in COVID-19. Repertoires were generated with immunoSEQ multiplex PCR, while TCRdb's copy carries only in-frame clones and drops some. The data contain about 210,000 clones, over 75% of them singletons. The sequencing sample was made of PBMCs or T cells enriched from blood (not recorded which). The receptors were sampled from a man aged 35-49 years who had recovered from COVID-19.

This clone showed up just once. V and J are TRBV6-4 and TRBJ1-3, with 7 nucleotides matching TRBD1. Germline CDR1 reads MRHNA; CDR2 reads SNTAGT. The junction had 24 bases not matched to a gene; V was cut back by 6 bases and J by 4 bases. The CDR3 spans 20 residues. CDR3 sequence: CASRQQSRQGVWVVGNTIYF. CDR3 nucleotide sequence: TGTGCCAGCAGGCAACAGAGCCGACAGGGAGTATGGGTCGTGGGAAACACCATATATTTT.

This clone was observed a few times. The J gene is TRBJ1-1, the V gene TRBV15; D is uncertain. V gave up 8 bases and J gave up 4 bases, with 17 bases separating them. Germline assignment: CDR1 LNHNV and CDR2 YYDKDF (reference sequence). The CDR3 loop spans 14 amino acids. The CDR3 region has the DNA TGTGCCACCGGTGCCGGAGAGTCTCGCACTGAAGCTTTCTTT. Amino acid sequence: CATGAGESRTEAFF.

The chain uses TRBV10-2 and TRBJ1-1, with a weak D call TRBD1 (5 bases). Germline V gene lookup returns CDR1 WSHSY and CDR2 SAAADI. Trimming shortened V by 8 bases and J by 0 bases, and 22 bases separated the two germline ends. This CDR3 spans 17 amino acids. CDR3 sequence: CASSLVGGDLMNTEAFF. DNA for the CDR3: TGCGCCAGCTCCCTAGTCGGGGGGGACCTCATGAACACTGAAGCTTTCTTT.

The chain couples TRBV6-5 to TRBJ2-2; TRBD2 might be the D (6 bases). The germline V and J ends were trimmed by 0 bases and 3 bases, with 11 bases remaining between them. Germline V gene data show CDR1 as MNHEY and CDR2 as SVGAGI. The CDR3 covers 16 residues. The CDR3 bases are TGTGCCAGCAGTTACTCGTGGACTACAGACACCGGGGAGCTGTTTTTT. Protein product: CASSYSWTTDTGELFF.

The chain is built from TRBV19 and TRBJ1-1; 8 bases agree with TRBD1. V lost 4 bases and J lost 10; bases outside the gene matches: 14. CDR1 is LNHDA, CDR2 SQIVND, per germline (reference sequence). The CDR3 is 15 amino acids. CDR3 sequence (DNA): TGTGCCAGTAGTAACAATCGAGGGACAGGTGAGAGAGCTTTCTTT. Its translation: CASSNNRGTGERAFF. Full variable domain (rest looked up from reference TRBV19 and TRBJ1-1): DGGITQSPKYLFRKEGQNVTLSCEQNLNHDAMYWYRQDPGQGLRLIYYSQIVNDFQKGDIAEGYSVSREKKESFPLTVTSAQKNPTAFYLCASSNNRGTGERAFFGQGTRLTVV.

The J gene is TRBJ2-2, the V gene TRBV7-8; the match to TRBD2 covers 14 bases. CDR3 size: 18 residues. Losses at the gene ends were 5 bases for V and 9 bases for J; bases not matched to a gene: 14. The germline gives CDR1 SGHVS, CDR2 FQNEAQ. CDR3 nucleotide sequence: TGTGCCAGCAGCCACAAACGATTGGGACTAGCGGGGGCCTGGGAGCTGTTTTTT. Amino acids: CASSHKRLGLAGAWELFF.

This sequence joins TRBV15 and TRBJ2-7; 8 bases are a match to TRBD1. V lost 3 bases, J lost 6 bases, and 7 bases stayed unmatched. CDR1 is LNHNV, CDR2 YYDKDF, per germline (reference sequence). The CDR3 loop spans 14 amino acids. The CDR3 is CATSRDRVTSEQYF. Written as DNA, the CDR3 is TGTGCCACCAGCAGGGACAGGGTAACTTCCGAGCAGTACTTC. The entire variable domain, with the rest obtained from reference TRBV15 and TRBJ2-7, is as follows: DAMVIQNPRYQVTQFGKPVTLSCSQTLNHNVMYWYQQKSSQAPKLLFHYYDKDFNNEADTPDNFQSRRPNTSFCFLDIRSPGLGDTAMYLCATSRDRVTSEQYFGPGTRLTVT.

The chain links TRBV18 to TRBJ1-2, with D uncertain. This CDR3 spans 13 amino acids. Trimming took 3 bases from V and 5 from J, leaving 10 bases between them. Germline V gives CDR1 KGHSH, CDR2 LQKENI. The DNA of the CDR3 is TGTGCCAGCTCACCGGTGCCCGGGTATGGCTACACCTTC. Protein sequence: CASSPVPGYGYTF.

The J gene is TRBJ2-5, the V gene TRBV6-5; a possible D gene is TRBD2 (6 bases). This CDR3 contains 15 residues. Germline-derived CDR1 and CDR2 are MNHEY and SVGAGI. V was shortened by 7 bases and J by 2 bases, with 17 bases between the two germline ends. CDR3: CASTLEEGLQETQYF. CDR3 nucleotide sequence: TGTGCCAGCACCCTAGAGGAGGGGCTACAAGAGACCCAGTACTTC.

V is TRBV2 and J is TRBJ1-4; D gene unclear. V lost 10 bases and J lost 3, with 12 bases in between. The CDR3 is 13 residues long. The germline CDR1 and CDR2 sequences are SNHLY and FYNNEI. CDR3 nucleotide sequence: TGTGCCACCTATCCCGGGTCTAATGAAAAACTGTTTTTT. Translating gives CATYPGSNEKLFF.

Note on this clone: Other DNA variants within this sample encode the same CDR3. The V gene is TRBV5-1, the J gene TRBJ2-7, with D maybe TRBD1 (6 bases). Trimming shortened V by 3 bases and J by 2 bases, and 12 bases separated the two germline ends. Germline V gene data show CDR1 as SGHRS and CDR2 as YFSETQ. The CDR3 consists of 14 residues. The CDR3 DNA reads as TGCGCCAGCAGCTCTGGACAGACGACCTACGAGCAGTACTTC. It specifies CASSSGQTTYEQYF.

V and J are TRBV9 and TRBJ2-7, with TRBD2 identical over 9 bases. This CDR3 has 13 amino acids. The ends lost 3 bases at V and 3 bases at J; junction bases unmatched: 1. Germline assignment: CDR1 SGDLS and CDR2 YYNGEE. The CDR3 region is CASSGTSDYEQYF. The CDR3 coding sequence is TGTGCCAGCAGCGGGACTAGCGACTACGAGCAGTACTTC.

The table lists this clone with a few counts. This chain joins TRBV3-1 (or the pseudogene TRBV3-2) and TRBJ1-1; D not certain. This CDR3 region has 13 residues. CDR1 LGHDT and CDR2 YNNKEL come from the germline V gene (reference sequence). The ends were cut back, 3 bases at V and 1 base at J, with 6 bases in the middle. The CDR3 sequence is CASSHLRNTEAFF. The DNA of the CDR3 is TGTGCCAGCAGCCACCTTAGGAACACTGAAGCTTTCTTT.

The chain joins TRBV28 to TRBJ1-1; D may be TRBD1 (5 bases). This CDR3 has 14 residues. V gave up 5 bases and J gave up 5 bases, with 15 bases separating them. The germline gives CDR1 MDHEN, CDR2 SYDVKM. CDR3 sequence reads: CASSPLKEGTEAFF. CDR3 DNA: TGTGCCAGCAGTCCTCTTAAGGAGGGGACTGAAGCTTTCTTT.

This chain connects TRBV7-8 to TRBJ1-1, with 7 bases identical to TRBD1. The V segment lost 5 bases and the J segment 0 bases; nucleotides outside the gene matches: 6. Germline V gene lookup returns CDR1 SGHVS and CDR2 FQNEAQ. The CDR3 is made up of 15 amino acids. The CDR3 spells CASSPYDRVNTEAFF. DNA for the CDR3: TGTGCCAGCAGCCCCTACGACAGGGTGAACACTGAAGCTTTCTTT.

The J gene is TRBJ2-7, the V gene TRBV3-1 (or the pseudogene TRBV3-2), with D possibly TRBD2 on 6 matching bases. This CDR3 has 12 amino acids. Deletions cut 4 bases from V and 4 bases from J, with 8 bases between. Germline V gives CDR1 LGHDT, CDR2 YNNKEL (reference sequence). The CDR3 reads CASSPGLYEQYF. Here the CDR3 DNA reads TGTGCCAGCAGCCCTGGACTATACGAGCAGTACTTC.

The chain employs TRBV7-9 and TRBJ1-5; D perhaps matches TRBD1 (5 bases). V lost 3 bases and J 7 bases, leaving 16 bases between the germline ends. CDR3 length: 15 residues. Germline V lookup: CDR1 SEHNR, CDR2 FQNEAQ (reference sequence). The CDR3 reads CASSFGGTRRQPQHF. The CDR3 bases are TGTGCCAGCAGCTTCGGAGGGACCCGCAGGCAGCCCCAGCATTTT. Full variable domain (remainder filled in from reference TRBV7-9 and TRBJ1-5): DTGVSQNPRHKITKRGQNVTFRCDPISEHNRLYWYRQTLGQGPEFLTYFQNEAQLEKSRLLSDRFSAERPKGSFSTLEIQRTEQGDSAMYLCASSFGGTRRQPQHFGDGTRLSIL.

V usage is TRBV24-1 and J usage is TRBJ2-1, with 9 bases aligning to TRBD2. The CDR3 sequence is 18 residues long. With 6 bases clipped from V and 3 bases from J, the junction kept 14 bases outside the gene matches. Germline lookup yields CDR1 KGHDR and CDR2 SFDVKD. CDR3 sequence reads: CATSRTFSGSSLYNEQFF. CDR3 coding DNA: TGTGCCACCAGTCGTACCTTTAGCGGGAGTTCCCTCTACAATGAGCAGTTCTTC.

CDR3 sequence: CASSPRESSYNEQFF. In DNA, the CDR3 is TGTGCCAGCTCCCCCCGGGAAAGCTCCTACAATGAGCAGTTCTTC. This chain connects TRBV18 to TRBJ2-1; D perhaps matches TRBD2 (5 bases). This CDR3 region has 15 residues. Germline V gene lookup returns CDR1 KGHSH and CDR2 LQKENI. V was shortened by 6 bases and J by 0 bases, with 12 bases between the two germline ends. Full variable domain (missing parts from reference TRBV18 and TRBJ2-1): NAGVMQNPRHLVRRRGQEARLRCSPMKGHSHVYWYRQLPEEGLKFMVYLQKENIIDESGMPKERFSAEFPKEGPSILRIQQVVRGDSAAYFCASSPRESSYNEQFFGPGTRLTVL.

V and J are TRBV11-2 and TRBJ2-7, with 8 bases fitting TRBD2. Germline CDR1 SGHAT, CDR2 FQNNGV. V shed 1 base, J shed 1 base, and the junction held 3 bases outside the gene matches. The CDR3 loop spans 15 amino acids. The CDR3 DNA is TGTGCCAGCAGCTTAGGACTAGCGCAGTCCTACGAGCAGTACTTC. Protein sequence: CASSLGLAQSYEQYF.

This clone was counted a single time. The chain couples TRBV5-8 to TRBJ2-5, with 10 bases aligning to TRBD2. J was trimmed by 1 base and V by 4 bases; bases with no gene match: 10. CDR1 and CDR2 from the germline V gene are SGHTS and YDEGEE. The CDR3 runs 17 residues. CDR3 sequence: CASSPDGTSALQETQYF. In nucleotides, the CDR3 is TGTGCCAGCAGCCCTGATGGGACTAGCGCACTCCAAGAGACCCAGTACTTC.

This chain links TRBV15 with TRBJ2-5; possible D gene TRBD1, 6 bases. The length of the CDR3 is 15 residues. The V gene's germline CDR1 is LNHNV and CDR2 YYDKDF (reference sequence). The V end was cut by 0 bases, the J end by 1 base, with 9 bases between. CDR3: CATSRDGTSQETQYF. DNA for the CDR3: TGTGCCACCAGCAGAGACGGGACATCCCAAGAGACCCAGTACTTC.

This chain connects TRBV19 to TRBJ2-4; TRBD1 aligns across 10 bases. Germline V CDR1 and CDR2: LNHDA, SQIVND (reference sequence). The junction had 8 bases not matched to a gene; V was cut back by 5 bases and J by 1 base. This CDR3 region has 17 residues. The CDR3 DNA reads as TGTGCCAGTAGTCCAGGGACAGGGGCTCTGGCCAAAAACATTCAGTACTTC. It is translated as CASSPGTGALAKNIQYF.